The 15 T cell receptor beta chains below were found in one sample sequenced in a study of cytomegalovirus exposure and HLA in healthy donors (dated by TCRdb to 2016 to 2017). Receptor libraries were prepared by the immunoSEQ multiplex PCR assay. The table was pulled from immuneACCESS by TCRdb, which kept in-frame rearrangements only. Such tables lose some clones; where checked, under half of the loss comes from unresolved V genes, and the rest has no known cause. Counted in this sample were over 45,000 clones; about 92% of them appeared once. The ten largest clones add up to about 1% of the sample. The sample consisted of PBMCs. Every receptor here comes from a man younger than 35 in good health and CMV-seronegative.

The rearrangement links TRBV28 to TRBJ2-5, with D perhaps TRBD2 (5 bases). There are 14 residues in the CDR3. Per germline, CDR1 MDHEN and CDR2 SYDVKM. With 2 bases removed from V and 4 bases from J, the gap between germline ends came to 11 bases. The CDR3 DNA sequence: TGTGCCAGCAGTTTAGGTGGGAGTCCAGAGACCCAGTACTTC. The encoded protein is CASSLGGSPETQYF. The variable domain in full, with the rest retrieved from reference TRBV28 and TRBJ2-5, is DVKVTQSSRYLVKRTGEKVFLECVQDMDHENMFWYRQDPGLGLRLIYFSYDVKMKEKGDIPEGYSVSREKKERFSLILESASTNQTSMYLCASSLGGSPETQYFGPGTRLLVL.

The chain couples TRBV7-6 to TRBJ2-3, with D possibly matching TRBD1 (6 bases). Germline CDR1 and CDR2: SGHVS and FNYEAQ. The CDR3 consists of 14 residues. V was pared by 5 bases and J by 1 base, with 10 bases between. The CDR3 region is CASSEQGRTDTQYF. CDR3 coding DNA: TGTGCCAGCAGCGAACAGGGACGCACAGATACGCAGTATTTT.

The chain joins TRBV28 to TRBJ2-1; tentatively, D is TRBD1 (6 bases). This CDR3 contains 14 residues. Looked up from germline, CDR1 is MDHEN and CDR2 is SYDVKM. Trimming removed 5 bases from V and 8 bases from J, with 16 bases in between. The CDR3 DNA is TGTGCCAGCAGTGGTTTCCCAGGGGCAGATGAGCAGTTCTTC. It specifies CASSGFPGADEQFF.

This chain uses TRBV7-2 with TRBJ2-1, with 7 bases identical to TRBD1. The CDR3 totals 15 residues. Trimming at V came to 6 bases and at J to 8 bases, leaving 13 bases not matched to a gene. Looked up from germline, CDR1 is SGHTA and CDR2 is FQGNSA. CDR3 nucleotides: TGTGCCAGCAGACCTACACAGGGGCGCACAGATGAGCAGTTCTTC. Translating gives CASRPTQGRTDEQFF.

V is TRBV19 and J is TRBJ1-2; D gene uncertain. The CDR3 contains 17 residues. CDR1 LNHDA and CDR2 SQIVND come from the germline V gene (reference sequence). The V end lost 5 bases, the J end lost 0 bases, and 19 bases lay between the germline ends. DNA for the CDR3: TGTGCCAGTAGTCTGTGGCAGGCCTTACCCTCTAACTATGGCTACACCTTC. Its protein product is CASSLWQALPSNYGYTF.

CDR3 DNA: TGTGCCAGCAGCTATGCAGGGGACACTGAAGCTTTCTTT. Translating it yields CASSYAGDTEAFF. The chain uses TRBV28 and TRBJ1-1; D is perhaps TRBD1 (6 bases). The CDR3 loop spans 13 amino acids. Germline values: CDR1 MDHEN, CDR2 SYDVKM. V was clipped by 6 bases and J by 3 bases, with 11 bases between them.

This sequence joins TRBV13 and TRBJ2-7, with D tentatively TRBD1 (6 bases). The V gene lost 5 bases and the J gene lost 3 bases, with 20 bases spanning the gap. The CDR3 loop spans 16 amino acids. Germline assignment: CDR1 PRHDT and CDR2 FYEKMQ (reference sequence). CDR3 region: CASSTRDNLLNYEQYF. DNA for the CDR3: TGTGCCAGCAGCACCCGGGACAATCTCTTGAACTACGAGCAGTACTTC.

V usage is TRBV21-1 and J usage is TRBJ2-2; the table's D call of TRBD1 was not tested on the DNA. TRBV21-1 is recorded as a pseudogene. This CDR3 region has 12 residues. CDR3 amino acids: CARGGNTGELFF. CDR3 coding DNA: TGTGCCCGAGGGGGTAACACCGGGGAGCTGTTTTTT.

This clone was counted only a few times. The genes are TRBV12-5 and TRBJ2-5; TRBD2 is a possible D gene (5 bases). Between the trimmed V and J ends, which lost 5 bases and 9 bases, there was a span of 16 bases. CDR1 is LGHNT, CDR2 FRNRAP, per germline. The CDR3 has 13 amino acids. In nucleotides, the CDR3 is TGTGCTAGTGGTGAGGACGGGGTTGGGGCCCAGTACTTC. It yields the protein CASGEDGVGAQYF. Supplemented by reference TRBV12-5 and TRBJ2-5, the full variable domain reads DARVTQTPRHKVTEMGQEVTMRCQPILGHNTVFWYRQTMMQGLELLAYFRNRAPLDDSGMPKDRFSAEMPDATLATLKIQPSEPRDSAVYFCASGEDGVGAQYFGPGTRLLVL.

The CDR3 DNA follows: TGCGCCAGCAGCCATGTGGAGGGGGCTGGCTACGAGCAGTACTTC. Amino acid sequence: CASSHVEGAGYEQYF. This sequence joins TRBV4-1 and TRBJ2-7, with D perhaps matching TRBD1 (7 bases). The CDR3 has 15 residues. The ends were cut back, 3 bases at V and 3 bases at J, with 15 bases in the middle. Germline-derived CDR1 and CDR2 are MGHRA and YSYEKL.

The chain has TRBV28 and TRBJ1-1; D may be TRBD1 (5 bases). Germline CDR1 MDHEN, CDR2 SYDVKM. The CDR3 covers 13 residues. V lost 3 bases to trimming and J lost 8 bases, with 13 bases between them. The CDR3 nucleotides are TGTGCCAGCAGTTTGGGGCCAACTGAGGAAGCTTTCTTT. Protein: CASSLGPTEEAFF.

The V gene is TRBV29-1, the J gene TRBJ2-7; 11 bases are a match to TRBD2. Trimming cost V 7 bases and J 6 bases; bases outside gene matches: 8. The CDR3 length is 13 residues. Germline CDR1 reads SQVTM; CDR2 reads ANQGSEA. Written as DNA, the CDR3 is TGCAGCGCGACTAGCGGGACGCCCGGCGAGCAGTACTTC. This translates into CSATSGTPGEQYF.

CDR3 sequence: CSAPGRPGYTF. CDR3 in DNA: TGCAGTGCTCCCGGCAGGCCAGGCTACACCTTC. The chain carries TRBV20-1 and TRBJ1-2, with D uncertain. Between the trimmed V and J ends, which lost 5 bases and 8 bases, there was a span of 12 bases. The CDR3 covers 11 residues. Germline V gives CDR1 DFQATT, CDR2 SNEGSKA (reference sequence).

The chain uses TRBV4-1 and TRBJ2-7; D not resolved. Germline CDR1 and CDR2: MGHRA and YSYEKL. V gave up 4 bases and J gave up 3 bases, with 13 bases separating them. The CDR3 has 14 residues. The CDR3 protein is CASSPASPGYEQYF. CDR3 in DNA: TGCGCCAGCAGCCCGGCATCCCCGGGCTACGAGCAGTACTTC.

The genes are TRBV19 and TRBJ2-3, with 9 bases matching TRBD1. The CDR3 has 14 amino acids. Germline V gene lookup returns CDR1 LNHDA and CDR2 SQIVND (reference sequence). The V segment lost 3 bases and the J segment 7 bases; nucleotides outside the gene matches: 5. CDR3 sequence: CASSINRGPNTQYF. Here the CDR3 DNA reads TGTGCCAGTAGTATCAACAGGGGGCCAAATACGCAGTATTTT.